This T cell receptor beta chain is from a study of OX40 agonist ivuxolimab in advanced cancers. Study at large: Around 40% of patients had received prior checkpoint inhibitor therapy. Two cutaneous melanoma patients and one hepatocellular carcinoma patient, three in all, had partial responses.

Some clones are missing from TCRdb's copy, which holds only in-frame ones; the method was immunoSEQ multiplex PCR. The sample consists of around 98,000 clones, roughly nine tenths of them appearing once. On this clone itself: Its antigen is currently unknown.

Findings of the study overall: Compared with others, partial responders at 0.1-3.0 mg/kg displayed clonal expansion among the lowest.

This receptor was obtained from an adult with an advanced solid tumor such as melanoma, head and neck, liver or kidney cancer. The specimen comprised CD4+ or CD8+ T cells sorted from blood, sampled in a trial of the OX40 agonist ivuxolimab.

CDR3 in DNA: TGTGCCAGCAGCCAAAAAGACGAGGGACAGACACTGGAAAAACTGTTTTTT. Translation gives CASSQKDEGQTLEKLFF. V usage is TRBV14 and J usage is TRBJ1-4; TRBD1 aligns across 7 bases. This CDR3 is 17 amino acids long. Trimming cost V 2 bases and J 8 bases; bases outside gene matches: 14. Germline V gene sequence: CDR1 SGHDN, CDR2 FVKESK.